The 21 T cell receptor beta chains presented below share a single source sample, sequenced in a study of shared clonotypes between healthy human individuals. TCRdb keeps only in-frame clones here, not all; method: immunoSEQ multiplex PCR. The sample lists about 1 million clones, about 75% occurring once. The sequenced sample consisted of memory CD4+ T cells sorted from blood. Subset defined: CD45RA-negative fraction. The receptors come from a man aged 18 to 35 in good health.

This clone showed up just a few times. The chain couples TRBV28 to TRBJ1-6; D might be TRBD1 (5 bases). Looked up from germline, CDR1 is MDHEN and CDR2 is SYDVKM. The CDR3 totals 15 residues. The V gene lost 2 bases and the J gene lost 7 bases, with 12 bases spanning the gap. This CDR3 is CASSLSQGTNSPLHF. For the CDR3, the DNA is TGTGCCAGCAGTTTAAGCCAGGGTACCAATTCACCCCTCCACTTT. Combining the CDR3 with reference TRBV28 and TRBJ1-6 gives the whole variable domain DVKVTQSSRYLVKRTGEKVFLECVQDMDHENMFWYRQDPGLGLRLIYFSYDVKMKEKGDIPEGYSVSREKKERFSLILESASTNQTSMYLCASSLSQGTNSPLHFGNGTRLTVT.

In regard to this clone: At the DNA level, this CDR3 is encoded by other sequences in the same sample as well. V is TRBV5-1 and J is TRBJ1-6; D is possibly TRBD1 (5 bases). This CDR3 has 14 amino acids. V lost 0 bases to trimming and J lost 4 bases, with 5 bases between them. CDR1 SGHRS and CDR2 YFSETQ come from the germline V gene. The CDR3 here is CASSLGGYNSPLHF. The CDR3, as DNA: TGCGCCAGCAGCTTGGGGGGGTATAATTCACCCCTCCACTTT.

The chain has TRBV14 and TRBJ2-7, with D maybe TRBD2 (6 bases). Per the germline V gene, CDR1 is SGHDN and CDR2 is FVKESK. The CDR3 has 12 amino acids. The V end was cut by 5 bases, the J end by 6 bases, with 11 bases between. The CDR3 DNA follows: TGTGCCAGCAGCTTCCGGGGGACCGAGCAGTACTTC. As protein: CASSFRGTEQYF. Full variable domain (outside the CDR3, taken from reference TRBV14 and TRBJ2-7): EAGVTQFPSHSVIEKGQTVTLRCDPISGHDNLYWYRRVMGKEIKFLLHFVKESKQDESGMPNNRFLAERTGGTYSTLKVQPAELEDSGVYFCASSFRGTEQYFGPGTRLTVT.

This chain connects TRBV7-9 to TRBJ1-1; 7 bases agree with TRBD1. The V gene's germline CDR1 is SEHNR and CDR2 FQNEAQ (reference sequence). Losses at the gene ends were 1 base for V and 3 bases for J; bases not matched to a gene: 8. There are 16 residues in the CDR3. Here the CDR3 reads CASSLDSTGKDTEAFF. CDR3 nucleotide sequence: TGTGCCAGCAGCTTAGACTCGACAGGGAAGGACACTGAAGCTTTCTTT.

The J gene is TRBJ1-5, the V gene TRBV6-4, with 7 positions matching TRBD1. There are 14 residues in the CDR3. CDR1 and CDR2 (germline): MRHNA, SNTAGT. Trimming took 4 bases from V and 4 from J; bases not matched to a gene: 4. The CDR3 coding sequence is TGTGCCAGCAGTGCCCAGGGGGGGAATCAGCCCCAGCATTTT. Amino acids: CASSAQGGNQPQHF.

The DNA for the CDR3 is TGTGCCAGCAGCCTAACGACAGGGTCGGGCGAGCAGTACTTC. This sequence encodes CASSLTTGSGEQYF. The rearrangement uses TRBV11-2 and TRBJ2-7; 7 bases map to TRBD1. Germline values: CDR1 SGHAT, CDR2 FQNNGV. This CDR3 is built from 14 residues. Unmatched junction bases numbered 10, after V lost 5 bases and J lost 6 bases.

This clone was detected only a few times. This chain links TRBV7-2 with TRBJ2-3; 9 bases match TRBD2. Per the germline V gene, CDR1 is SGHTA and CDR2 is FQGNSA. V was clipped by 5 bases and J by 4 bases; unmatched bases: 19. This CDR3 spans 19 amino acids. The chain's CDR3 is CASSPWRLAGTTLPDTQYF. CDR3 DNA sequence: TGTGCCAGCAGCCCTTGGAGGCTAGCGGGAACCACACTCCCAGATACGCAGTATTTT.

CDR3: CAIQGLTSGANVLTF. CDR3 coding DNA: TGTGCCATACAGGGACTTACCTCTGGGGCCAACGTCCTGACTTTC. V usage is TRBV10-3 and J usage is TRBJ2-6, with D perhaps assigned TRBD1 or TRBD2 (6 bases each). Germline values: CDR1 ENHRY, CDR2 SYGVKD. The CDR3 extends over 15 amino acids. V shed 9 bases and J shed 0 bases, with 12 bases lying between them.

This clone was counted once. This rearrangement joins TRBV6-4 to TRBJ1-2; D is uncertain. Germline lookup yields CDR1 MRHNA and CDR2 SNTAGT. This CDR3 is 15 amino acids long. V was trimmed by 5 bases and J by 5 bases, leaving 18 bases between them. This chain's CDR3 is CASSPSGGLFYGYTF. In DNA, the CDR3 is TGTGCCAGCAGTCCCTCGGGCGGCCTTTTTTATGGCTACACCTTC.

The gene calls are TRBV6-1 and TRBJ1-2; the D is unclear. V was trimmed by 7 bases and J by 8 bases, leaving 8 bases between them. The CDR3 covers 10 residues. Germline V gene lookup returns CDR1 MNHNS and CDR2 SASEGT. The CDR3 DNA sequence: TGTGCCAGCAAGCTTAGGGGCTACACCTTC. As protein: CASKLRGYTF.

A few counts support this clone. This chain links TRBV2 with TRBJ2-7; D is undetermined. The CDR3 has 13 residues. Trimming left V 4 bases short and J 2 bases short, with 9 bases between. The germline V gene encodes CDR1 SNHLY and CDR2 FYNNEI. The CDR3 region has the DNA TGTGCCAGCAGTGTCTTGTCTACCTACGAGCAGTACTTC. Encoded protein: CASSVLSTYEQYF.

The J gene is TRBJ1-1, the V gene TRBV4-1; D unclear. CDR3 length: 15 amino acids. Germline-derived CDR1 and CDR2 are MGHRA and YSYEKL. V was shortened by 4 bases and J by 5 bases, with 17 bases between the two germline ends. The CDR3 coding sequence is TGCGCCAGCAGCCTCCGGACCCTAGGAGGGACTGAAGCTTTCTTT. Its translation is CASSLRTLGGTEAFF.

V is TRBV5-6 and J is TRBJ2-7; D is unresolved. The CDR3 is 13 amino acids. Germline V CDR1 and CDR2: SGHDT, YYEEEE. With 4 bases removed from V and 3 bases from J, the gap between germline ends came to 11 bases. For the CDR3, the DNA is TGTGCCAGCAGCACCCGCCCTAGCTACGAGCAGTACTTC. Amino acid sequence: CASSTRPSYEQYF.

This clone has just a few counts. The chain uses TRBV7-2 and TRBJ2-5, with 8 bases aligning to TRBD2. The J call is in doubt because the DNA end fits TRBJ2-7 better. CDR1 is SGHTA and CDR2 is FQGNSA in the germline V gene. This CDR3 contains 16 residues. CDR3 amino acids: CASSLDGSGTPYEQYF. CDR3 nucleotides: TGTGCCAGCAGCTTAGATGGTAGCGGGACCCCCTACGAGCAGTACTTC.

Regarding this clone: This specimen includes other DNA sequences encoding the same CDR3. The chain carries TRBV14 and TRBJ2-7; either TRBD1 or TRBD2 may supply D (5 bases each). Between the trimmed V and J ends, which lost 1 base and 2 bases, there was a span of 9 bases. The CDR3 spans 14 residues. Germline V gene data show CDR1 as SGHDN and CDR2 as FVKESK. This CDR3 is CASSQVRGAYEQYF. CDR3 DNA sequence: TGTGCCAGCAGCCAAGTAAGAGGGGCCTACGAGCAGTACTTC.

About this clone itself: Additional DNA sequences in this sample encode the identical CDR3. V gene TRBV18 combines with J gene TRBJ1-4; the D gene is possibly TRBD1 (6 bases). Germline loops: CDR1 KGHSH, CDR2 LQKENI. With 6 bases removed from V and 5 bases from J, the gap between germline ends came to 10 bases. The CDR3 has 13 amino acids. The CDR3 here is CASSPTGNEKLFF. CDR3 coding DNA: TGTGCCAGCTCCCCGACAGGAAATGAAAAACTGTTTTTT.

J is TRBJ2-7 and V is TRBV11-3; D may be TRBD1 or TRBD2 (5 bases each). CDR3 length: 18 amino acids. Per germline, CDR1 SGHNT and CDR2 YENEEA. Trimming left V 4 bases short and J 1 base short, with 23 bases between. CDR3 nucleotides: TGTGCCAGCAGCTCTACGGGGACCCAGGGAATCTGGTCCTACGAGCAGTACTTC. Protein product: CASSSTGTQGIWSYEQYF.

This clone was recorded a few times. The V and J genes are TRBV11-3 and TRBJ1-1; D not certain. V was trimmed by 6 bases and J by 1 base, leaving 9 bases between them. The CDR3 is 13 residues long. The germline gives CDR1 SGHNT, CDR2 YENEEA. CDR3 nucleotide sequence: TGTGCCAGCAGTTACGGGTCGAACACTGAAGCTTTCTTT. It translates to CASSYGSNTEAFF.

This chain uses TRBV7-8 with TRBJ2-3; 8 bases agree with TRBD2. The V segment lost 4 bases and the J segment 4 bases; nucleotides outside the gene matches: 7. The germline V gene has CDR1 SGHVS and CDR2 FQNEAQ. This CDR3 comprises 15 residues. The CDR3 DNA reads TGTGCCAGCAGCTCTCGAACTAGCGGTTCAGATACGCAGTATTTT. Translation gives CASSSRTSGSDTQYF.

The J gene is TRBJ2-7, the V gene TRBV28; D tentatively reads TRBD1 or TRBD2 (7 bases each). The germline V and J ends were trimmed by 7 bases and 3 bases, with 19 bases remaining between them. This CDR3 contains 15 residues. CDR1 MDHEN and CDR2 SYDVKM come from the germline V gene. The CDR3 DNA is TGTGCCAGCATCCAGGGGGGGGAGGGCCTCTACGAGCAGTACTTC. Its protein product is CASIQGGEGLYEQYF.

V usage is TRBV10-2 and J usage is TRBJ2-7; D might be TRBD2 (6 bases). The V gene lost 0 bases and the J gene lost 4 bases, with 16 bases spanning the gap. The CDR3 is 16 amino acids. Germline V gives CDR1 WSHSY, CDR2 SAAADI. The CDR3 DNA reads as TGCGCCAGCAGTGAGTCGACGGGGGTTCTCGTGTACGAGCAGTACTTC. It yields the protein CASSESTGVLVYEQYF.